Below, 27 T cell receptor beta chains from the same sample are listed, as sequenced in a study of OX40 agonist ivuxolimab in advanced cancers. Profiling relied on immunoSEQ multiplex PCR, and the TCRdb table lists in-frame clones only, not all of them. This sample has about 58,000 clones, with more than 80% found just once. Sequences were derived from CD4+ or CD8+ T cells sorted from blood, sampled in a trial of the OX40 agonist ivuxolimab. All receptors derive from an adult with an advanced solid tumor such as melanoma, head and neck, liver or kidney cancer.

CDR3: CASSSPGQGRHTEAFF. The CDR3 DNA sequence: TGTGCCAGCAGTTCACCGGGACAGGGGAGGCACACTGAAGCTTTCTTT. This chain uses TRBV6-5 with TRBJ1-1, with 10 bases identical to TRBD1. Unmatched junction bases numbered 8, after V lost 4 bases and J lost 3 bases. Germline V gene lookup returns CDR1 MNHEY and CDR2 SVGAGI. This CDR3 is built from 16 residues.

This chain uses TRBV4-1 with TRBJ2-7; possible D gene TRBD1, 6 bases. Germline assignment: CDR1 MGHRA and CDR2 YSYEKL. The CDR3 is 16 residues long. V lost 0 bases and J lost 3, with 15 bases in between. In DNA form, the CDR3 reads TGCGCCAGCAGCCAAGACCCCGGCAGGGGCGGCTACGAGCAGTACTTC. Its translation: CASSQDPGRGGYEQYF.

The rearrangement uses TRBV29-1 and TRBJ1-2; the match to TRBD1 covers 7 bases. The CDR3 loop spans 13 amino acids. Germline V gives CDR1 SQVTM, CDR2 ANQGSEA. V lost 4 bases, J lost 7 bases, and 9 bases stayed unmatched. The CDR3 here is CSVGVGRGGGYTF. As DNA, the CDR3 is TGCAGCGTTGGAGTTGGCAGGGGGGGTGGCTACACCTTC.

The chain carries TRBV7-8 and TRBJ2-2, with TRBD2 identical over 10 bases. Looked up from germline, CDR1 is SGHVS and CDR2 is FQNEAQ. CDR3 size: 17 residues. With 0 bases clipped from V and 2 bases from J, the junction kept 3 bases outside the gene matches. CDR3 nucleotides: TGTGCCAGCAGCTTAGCGTTAGCGGGGGGTAACACCGGGGAGCTGTTTTTT. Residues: CASSLALAGGNTGELFF.

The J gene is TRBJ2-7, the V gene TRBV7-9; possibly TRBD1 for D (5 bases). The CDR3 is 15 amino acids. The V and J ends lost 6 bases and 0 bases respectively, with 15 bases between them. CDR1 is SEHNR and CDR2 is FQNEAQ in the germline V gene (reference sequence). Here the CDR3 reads CASSPSLGVSYEQYF. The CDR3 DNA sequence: TGTGCCAGCAGTCCCTCCTTAGGGGTCTCCTACGAGCAGTACTTC.

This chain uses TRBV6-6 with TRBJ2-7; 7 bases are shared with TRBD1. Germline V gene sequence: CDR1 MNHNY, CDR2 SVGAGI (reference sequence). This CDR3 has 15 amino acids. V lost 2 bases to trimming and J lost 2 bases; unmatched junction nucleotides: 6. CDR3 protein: CASSYETGPTYEQYF. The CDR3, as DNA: TGTGCCAGCAGTTACGAGACAGGGCCCACCTACGAGCAGTACTTC.

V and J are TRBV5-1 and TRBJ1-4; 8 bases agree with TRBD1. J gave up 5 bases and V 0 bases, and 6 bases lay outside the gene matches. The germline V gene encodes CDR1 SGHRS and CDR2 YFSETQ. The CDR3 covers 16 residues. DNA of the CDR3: TGCGCCAGCAGCTTGGGCGACAGGGGAGACAATGAAAAACTGTTTTTT. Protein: CASSLGDRGDNEKLFF.

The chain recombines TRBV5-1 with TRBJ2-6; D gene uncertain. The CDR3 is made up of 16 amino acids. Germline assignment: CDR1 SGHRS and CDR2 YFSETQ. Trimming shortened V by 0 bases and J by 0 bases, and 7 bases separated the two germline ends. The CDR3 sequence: CASSLGPSSGANVLTF. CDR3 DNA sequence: TGCGCCAGCAGCTTGGGCCCTAGCTCTGGGGCCAACGTCCTGACTTTC.

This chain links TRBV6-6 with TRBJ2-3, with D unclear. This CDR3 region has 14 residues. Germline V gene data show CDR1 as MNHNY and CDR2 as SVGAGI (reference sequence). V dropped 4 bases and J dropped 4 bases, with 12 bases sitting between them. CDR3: CASSFSFGSDTQYF. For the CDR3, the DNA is TGTGCCAGCAGTTTTTCGTTCGGCTCAGATACGCAGTATTTT.

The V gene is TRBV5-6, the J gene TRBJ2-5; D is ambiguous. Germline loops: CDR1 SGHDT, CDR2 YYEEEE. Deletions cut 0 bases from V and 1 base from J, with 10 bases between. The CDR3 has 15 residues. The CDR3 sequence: CASSLVSPVQETQYF. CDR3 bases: TGTGCCAGCAGCTTGGTGTCACCCGTCCAAGAGACCCAGTACTTC.

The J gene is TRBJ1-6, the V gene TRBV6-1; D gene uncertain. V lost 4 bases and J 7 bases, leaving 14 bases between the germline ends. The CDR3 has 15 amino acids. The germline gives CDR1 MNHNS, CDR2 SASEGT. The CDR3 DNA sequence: TGTGCCAGCAGTGGTTCGACGGAATCCAATTCACCCCTCCACTTT. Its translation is CASSGSTESNSPLHF.

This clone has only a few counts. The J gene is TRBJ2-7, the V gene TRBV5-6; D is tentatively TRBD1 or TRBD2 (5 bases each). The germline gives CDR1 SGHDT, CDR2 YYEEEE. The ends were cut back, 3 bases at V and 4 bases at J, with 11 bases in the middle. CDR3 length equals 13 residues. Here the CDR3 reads CASSSMGRYEQYF. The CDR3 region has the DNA TGTGCCAGCAGCTCGATGGGACGGTACGAGCAGTACTTC. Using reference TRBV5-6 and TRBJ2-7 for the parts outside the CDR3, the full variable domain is DAGVTQSPTHLIKTRGQQVTLRCSPKSGHDTVSWYQQALGQGPQFIFQYYEEEERQRGNFPDRFSGHQFPNYSSELNVNALLLGDSALYLCASSSMGRYEQYFGPGTRLTVT.

The CDR3 sequence is CSPRGAAYNEQFF. CDR3 bases: TGCAGCCCGAGGGGGGCGGCCTACAATGAGCAGTTCTTC. The chain recombines TRBV29-1 with TRBJ2-1; D is tentatively TRBD1 or TRBD2 (6 bases each). Trimming removed 8 bases from V and 2 bases from J, with 13 bases in between. Germline CDR1 reads SQVTM; CDR2 reads ANQGSEA. The CDR3 extends over 13 amino acids.

In nucleotides, the CDR3 is TGTGCCAGCACCGACCCTAGCTCCTATAATTCACCCCTCCACTTT. It yields the protein CASTDPSSYNSPLHF. The chain combines TRBV28 with TRBJ1-6; no definite D call. CDR3 length: 15 residues. Trimming removed 7 bases at V and 0 bases at J, with 10 bases between. The germline gives CDR1 MDHEN, CDR2 SYDVKM.

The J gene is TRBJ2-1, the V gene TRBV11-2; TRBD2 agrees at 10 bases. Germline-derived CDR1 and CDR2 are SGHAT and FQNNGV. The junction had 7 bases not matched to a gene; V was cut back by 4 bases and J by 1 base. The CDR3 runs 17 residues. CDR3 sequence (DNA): TGTGCCAGCAGCTCGAGGACTAGCGGATATTCCTACAATGAGCAGTTCTTC. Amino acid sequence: CASSSRTSGYSYNEQFF. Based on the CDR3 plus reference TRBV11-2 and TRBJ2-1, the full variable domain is EAGVAQSPRYKIIEKRQSVAFWCNPISGHATLYWYQQILGQGPKLLIQFQNNGVVDDSQLPKDRFSAERLKGVDSTLKIQPAKLEDSAVYLCASSSRTSGYSYNEQFFGPGTRLTVL.

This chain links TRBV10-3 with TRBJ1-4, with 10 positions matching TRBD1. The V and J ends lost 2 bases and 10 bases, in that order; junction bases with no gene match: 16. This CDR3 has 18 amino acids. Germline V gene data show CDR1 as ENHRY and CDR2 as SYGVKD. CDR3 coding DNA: TGTGCCATCAGTGAGGACCCGACAGGGGGCGGCAAATGGGGAAAACTGTTTTTT. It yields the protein CAISEDPTGGGKWGKLFF.

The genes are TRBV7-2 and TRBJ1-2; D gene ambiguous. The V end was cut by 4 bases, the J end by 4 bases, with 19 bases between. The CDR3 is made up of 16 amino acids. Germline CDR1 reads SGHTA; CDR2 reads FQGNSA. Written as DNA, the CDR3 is TGTGCCAGCAGCTGGAGCGGGCAGGCCATCACCTATGGCTACACCTTC. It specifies CASSWSGQAITYGYTF. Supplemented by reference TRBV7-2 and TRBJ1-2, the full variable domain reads GAGVSQSPSNKVTEKGKDVELRCDPISGHTALYWYRQSLGQGLEFLIYFQGNSAPDKSGLPSDRFSAERTGGSVSTLTIQRTQQEDSAVYLCASSWSGQAITYGYTFGSGTRLTVV.

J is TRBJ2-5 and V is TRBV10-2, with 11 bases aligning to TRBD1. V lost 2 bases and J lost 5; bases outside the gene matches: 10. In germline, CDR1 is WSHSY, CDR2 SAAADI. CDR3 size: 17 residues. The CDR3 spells CASSEPGFGTGGETQYF. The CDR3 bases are TGCGCCAGCAGTGAGCCAGGGTTTGGGACAGGGGGGGAGACCCAGTACTTC.

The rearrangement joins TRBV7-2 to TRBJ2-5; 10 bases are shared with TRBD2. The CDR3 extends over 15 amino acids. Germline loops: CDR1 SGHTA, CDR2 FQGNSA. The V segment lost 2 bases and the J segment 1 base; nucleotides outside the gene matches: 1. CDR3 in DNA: TGTGCCAGCAGCTTACCTAGCGGGGGCCAAGAGACCCAGTACTTC. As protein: CASSLPSGGQETQYF.

CDR3 DNA sequence: TGTGCCAGCAGCCAAGAAGGAGACAGCGGGGAGCTGTTTTTT. Translating gives CASSQEGDSGELFF. J is TRBJ2-2 and V is TRBV4-2; tentative D call: TRBD1 (5 bases). Germline V CDR1 and CDR2: LGHNA, YNFKEQ. V was pared by 0 bases and J by 7 bases, with 9 bases between. The CDR3 runs 14 residues.

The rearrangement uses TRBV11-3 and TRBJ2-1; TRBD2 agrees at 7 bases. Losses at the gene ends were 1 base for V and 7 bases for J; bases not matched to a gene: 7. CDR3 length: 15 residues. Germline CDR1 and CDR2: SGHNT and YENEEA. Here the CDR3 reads CASSLGEGRVNEQFF. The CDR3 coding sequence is TGTGCCAGCAGCTTAGGGGAGGGTAGGGTAAATGAGCAGTTCTTC. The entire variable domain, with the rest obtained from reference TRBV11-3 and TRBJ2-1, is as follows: EAGVVQSPRYKIIEKKQPVAFWCNPISGHNTLYWYLQNLGQGPELLIRYENEEAVDDSQLPKDRFSAERLKGVDSTLKIQPAELGDSAVYLCASSLGEGRVNEQFFGPGTRLTVL.

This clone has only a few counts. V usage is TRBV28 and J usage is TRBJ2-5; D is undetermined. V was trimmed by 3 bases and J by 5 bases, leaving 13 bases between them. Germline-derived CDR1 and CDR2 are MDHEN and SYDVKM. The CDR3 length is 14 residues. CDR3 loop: CASSFRAREETQYF. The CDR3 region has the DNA TGTGCCAGCAGTTTCCGGGCCCGAGAGGAGACCCAGTACTTC.

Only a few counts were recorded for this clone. In DNA, the CDR3 is TGTGCCAGCAGCGTGGGGACAGCCCGAGAAGCTTTCTTT. Protein sequence: CASSVGTAREAFF. The gene calls are TRBV7-8 and TRBJ1-1; 7 bases are shared with TRBD1. The germline V gene encodes CDR1 SGHVS and CDR2 FQNEAQ. The CDR3 runs 13 residues. V gave up 5 bases and J gave up 8 bases; unmatched junction bases: 8. Full variable domain (outside the CDR3, taken from reference TRBV7-8 and TRBJ1-1): GAGVSQSPRYKVAKRGQDVALRCDPISGHVSLFWYQQALGQGPEFLTYFQNEAQLDKSGLPSDRFFAERPEGSVSTLKIQRTQQEDSAVYLCASSVGTAREAFFGQGTRLTVV.

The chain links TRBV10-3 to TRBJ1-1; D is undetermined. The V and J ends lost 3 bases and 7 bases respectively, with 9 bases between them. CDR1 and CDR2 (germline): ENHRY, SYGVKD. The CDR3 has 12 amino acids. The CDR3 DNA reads TGTGCCATCAGTGAAACAACTTATGAAGCTTTCTTT. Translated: CAISETTYEAFF.

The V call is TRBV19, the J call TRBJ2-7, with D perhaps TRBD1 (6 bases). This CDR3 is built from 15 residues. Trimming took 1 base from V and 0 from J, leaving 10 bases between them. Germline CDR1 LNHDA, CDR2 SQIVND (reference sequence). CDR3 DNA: TGTGCCAGTAGTATAGGACAGGCGGCCTCCTACGAGCAGTACTTC. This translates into CASSIGQAASYEQYF.

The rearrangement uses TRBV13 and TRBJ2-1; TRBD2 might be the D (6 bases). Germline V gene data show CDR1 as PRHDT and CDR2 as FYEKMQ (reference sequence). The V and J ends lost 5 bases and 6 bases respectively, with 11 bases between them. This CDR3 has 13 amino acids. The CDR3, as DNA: TGTGCCAGCAGCGGAGGGACGGGCAATGAGCAGTTCTTC. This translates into CASSGGTGNEQFF.

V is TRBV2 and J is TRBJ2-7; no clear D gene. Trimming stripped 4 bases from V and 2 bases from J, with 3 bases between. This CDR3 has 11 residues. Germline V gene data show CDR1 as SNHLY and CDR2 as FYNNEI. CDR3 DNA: TGTGCCAGCAGTGGAACCTACGAGCAGTACTTC. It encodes CASSGTYEQYF.